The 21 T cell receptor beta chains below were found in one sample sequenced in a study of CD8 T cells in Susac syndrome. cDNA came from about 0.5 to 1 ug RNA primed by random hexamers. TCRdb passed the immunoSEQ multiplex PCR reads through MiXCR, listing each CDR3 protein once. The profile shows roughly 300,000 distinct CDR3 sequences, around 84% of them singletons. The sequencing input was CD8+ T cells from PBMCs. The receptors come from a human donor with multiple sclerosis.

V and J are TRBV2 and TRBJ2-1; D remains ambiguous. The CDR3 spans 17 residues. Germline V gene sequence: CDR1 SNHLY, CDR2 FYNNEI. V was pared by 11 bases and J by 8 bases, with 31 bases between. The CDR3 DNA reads TGTGCCGGCCAAGGTCTTATTGAAGTGCCTAATACCGATGAGCAGTTCTTC. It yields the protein CAGQGLIEVPNTDEQFF. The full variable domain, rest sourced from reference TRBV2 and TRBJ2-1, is EPEVTQTPSHQVTQMGQEVILRCVPISNHLYFYWYRQILGQKVEFLVSFYNNEISEKSEIFDDQFSVERPDGSNFTLKIRSTKLEDSAMYFCAGQGLIEVPNTDEQFFGPGTRLTVL.

CDR3 amino acids: CAVTTGGDEQYF. CDR3 bases: TGTGCCGTCACCACAGGGGGAGACGAGCAGTACTTC. The chain has TRBV2 and TRBJ2-7, with TRBD1 matching 8 bases. In germline, CDR1 is SNHLY, CDR2 FYNNEI. The V segment lost 11 bases and the J segment 5 bases; nucleotides outside the gene matches: 8. This CDR3 is 12 amino acids long.

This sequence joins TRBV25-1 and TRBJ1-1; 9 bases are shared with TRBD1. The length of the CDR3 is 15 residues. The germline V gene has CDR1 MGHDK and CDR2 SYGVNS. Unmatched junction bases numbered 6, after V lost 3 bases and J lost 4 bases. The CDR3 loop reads CASSDRDRDLTEAFF. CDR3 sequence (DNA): TGTGCCAGCAGTGATAGGGACAGGGATCTCACTGAAGCTTTCTTT. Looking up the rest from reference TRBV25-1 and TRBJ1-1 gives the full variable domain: EADIYQTPRYLVIGTGKKITLECSQTMGHDKMYWYQQDPGMELHLIHYSYGVNSTEKGDLSSESTVSRIRTEHFPLTLESARPSHTSQYLCASSDRDRDLTEAFFGQGTRLTVV.

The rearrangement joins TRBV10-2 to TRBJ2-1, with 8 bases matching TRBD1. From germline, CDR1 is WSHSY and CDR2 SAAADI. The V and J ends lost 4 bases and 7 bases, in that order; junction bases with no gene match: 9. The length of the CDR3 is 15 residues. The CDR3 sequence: CASSGETGVLNEQFF. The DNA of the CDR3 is TGCGCCAGCAGTGGCGAGACAGGGGTATTAAATGAGCAGTTCTTC.

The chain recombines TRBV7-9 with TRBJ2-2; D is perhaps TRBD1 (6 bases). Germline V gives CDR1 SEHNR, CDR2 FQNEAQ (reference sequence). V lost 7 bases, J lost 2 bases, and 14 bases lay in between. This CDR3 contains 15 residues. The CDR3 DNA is TGTGCCAGCACCCGGGGTGGGGGCAACACCGGGGAGCTGTTTTTT. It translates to CASTRGGGNTGELFF.

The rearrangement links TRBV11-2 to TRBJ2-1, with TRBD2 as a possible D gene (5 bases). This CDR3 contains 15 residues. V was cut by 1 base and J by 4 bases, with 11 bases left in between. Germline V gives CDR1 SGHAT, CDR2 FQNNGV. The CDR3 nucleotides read TGTGCCAGCAGCTTAGTGGGGAAGCGGTACAATGAGCAGTTCTTC. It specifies CASSLVGKRYNEQFF.

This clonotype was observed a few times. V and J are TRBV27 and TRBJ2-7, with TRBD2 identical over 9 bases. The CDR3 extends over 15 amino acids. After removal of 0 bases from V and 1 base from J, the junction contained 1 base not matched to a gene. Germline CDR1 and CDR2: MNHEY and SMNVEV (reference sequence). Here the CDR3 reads CASSLSSGSSYEQYF. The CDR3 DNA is TGTGCCAGCAGTTTATCTAGCGGGAGTTCCTACGAGCAGTACTTC.

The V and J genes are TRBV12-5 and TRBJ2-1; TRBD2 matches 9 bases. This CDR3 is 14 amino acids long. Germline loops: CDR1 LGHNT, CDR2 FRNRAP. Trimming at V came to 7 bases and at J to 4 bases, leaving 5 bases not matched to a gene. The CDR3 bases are TGTGCTAGTGCCATTAGCGGGAGATACAATGAGCAGTTCTTC. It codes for CASAISGRYNEQFF.

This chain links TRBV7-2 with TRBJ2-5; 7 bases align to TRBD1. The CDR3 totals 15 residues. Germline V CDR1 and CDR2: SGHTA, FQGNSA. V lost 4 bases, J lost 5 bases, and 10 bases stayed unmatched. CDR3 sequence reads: CASSSNRGVWETQYF. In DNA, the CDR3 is TGTGCCAGCAGCTCCAACAGGGGAGTGTGGGAGACCCAGTACTTC.

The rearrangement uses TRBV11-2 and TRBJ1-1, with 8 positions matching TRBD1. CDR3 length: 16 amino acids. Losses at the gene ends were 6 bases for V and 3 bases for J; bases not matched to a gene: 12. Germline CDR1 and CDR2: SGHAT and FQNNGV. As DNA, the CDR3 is TGTGCCAGCAGATTGGTTATTGCGACAGGGGACACTGAAGCTTTCTTT. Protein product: CASRLVIATGDTEAFF. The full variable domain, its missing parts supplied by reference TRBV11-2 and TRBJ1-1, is EAGVAQSPRYKIIEKRQSVAFWCNPISGHATLYWYQQILGQGPKLLIQFQNNGVVDDSQLPKDRFSAERLKGVDSTLKIQPAKLEDSAVYLCASRLVIATGDTEAFFGQGTRLTVV.

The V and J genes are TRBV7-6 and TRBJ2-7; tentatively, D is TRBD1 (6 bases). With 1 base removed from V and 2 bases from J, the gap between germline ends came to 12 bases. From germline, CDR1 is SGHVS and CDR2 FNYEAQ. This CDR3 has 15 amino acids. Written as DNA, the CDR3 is TGTGCCAGCAGCTTAGTTTCAGGGGACCCCTACGAGCAGTACTTC. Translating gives CASSLVSGDPYEQYF.

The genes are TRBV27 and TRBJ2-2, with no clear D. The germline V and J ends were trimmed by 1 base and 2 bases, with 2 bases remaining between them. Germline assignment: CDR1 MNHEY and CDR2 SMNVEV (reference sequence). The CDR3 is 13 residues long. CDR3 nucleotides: TGTGCCAGCAGTTTATTTAACACCGGGGAGCTGTTTTTT. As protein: CASSLFNTGELFF.

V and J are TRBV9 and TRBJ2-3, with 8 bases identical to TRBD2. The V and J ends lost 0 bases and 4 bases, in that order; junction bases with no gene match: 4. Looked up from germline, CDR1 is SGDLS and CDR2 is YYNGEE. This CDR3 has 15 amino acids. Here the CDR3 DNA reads TGTGCCAGCAGCGTAGACGGGAGGGCCGCAGATACGCAGTATTTT. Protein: CASSVDGRAADTQYF.

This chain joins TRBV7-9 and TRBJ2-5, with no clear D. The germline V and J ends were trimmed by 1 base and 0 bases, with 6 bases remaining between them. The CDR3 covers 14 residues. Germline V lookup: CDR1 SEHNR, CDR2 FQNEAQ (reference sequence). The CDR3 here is CASSLVGNQETQYF. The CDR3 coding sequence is TGTGCCAGCAGCTTAGTAGGTAACCAAGAGACCCAGTACTTC.

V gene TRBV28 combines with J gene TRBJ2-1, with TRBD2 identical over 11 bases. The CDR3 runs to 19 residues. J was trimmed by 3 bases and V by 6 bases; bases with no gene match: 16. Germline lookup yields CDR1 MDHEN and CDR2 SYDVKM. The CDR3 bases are TGTGCCAGCAGCAGGCTGACTAGCGGGAACCCGACGATCTACAATGAGCAGTTCTTC. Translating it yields CASSRLTSGNPTIYNEQFF.

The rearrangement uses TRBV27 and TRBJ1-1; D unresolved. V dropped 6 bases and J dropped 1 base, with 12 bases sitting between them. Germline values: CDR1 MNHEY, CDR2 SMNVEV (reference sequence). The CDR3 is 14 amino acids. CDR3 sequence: CASSSGRENTEAFF. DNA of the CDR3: TGTGCCAGCAGCAGCGGCAGAGAGAACACTGAAGCTTTCTTT.

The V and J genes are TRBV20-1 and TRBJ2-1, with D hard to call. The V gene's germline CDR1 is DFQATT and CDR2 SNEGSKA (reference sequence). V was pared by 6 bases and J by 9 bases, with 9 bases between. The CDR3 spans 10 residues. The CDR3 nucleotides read TGCAGTGCAATAGGCGGTGAGCAGTTCTTC. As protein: CSAIGGEQFF.

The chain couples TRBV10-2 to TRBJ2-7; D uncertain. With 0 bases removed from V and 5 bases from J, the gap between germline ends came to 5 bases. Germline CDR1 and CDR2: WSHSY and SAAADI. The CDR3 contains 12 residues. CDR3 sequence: CASSESWDEQYF. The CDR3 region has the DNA TGCGCCAGCAGTGAGTCTTGGGACGAGCAGTACTTC.

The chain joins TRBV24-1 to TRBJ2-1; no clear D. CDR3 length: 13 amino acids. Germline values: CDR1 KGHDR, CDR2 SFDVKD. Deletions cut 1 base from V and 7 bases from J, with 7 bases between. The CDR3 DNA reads TGTGCCACCAGTGATTTTACCGGGAATGAGCAGTTCTTC. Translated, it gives CATSDFTGNEQFF.

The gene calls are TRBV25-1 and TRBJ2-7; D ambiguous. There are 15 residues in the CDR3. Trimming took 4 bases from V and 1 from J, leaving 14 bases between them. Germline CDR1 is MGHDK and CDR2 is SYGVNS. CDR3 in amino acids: CASSVNLLESYEQYF. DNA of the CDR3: TGTGCCAGCAGTGTCAACCTACTCGAGTCCTACGAGCAGTACTTC.

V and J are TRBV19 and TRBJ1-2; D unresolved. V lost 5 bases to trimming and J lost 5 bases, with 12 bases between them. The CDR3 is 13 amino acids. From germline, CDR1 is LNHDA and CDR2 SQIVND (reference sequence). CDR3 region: CASSSRENYGYTF. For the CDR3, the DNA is TGTGCCAGTAGTTCCCGGGAGAATTATGGCTACACCTTC.